This entry is about one TCR beta chain. This record comes from a study of T cells in Graves' hyperthyroidism and ophthalmopathy. Amplification of TCR beta CDR3 regions used RNA as the template. TCR CDR3 regions were first amplified by RT-PCR with HTBI primers. TCRdb re-derived calls from the multiplex PCR reads in MiXCR, one entry per CDR3 protein. The sample lists 480,000 or so distinct CDR3 sequences, around an eighth occurring once. After removal of 5 bases from V and 8 bases from J, the junction contained 8 bases not matched to a gene. The CDR3 loop spans 14 amino acids. CDR1 DFQATT and CDR2 SNEGSKA come from the germline V gene (reference sequence).

The sequenced material came from blood. The TCR comes from a young woman with Graves' hyperthyroidism. This chain uses TRBV20-1 with TRBJ2-1; TRBD2 matches at 11 bases. CDR3 region: CSAATSGMIDEQFF. For the CDR3, the DNA is TGCAGTGCTGCGACTAGCGGGATGATCGATGAGCAGTTCTTC.